The 9 T cell receptor beta chains below all came from one sample that was sequenced in a study of T cells in women clearing cervical HPV infection. Using immunoSEQ multiplex PCR, the repertoire was profiled, and TCRdb retains in-frame clones only, with some absent. The ten most abundant clones cover about 5% of a sample with about 22,000 clones. Specimen: blood buffy coat. These receptors originate from a woman aged 18-70 years with a cervical HPV16 infection that either progressed to CIN3+ or cleared (not recorded which).

By frequency, this clone is medium-sized. The CDR3 is CASSEGALAKNIQYF. The sequenced CDR3 bases are TGTGCCAGCAGCGAGGGGGCGTTGGCCAAAAACATT. The chain combines TRBV6-2 or TRBV6-3 with TRBJ2-4, with 7 nucleotides matching TRBD1. The sequenced fragment ends 3 residues before the CDR3 boundary, so the rest is inferred from the germline J gene. With V trimmed by 6 bases and J by 1 base, 6 bases remained unmatched. Germline lookup yields CDR1 MNHEY and CDR2 SVGEGT. The CDR3 has 15 residues.

Regarding this clone: The CDR3 goes on 3 residues after the read ends, and that part is filled in from the germline J gene. The chain is built from TRBV5-1 and TRBJ2-5; D possibly corresponds to TRBD2 (6 bases). This CDR3 spans 14 amino acids. Per the germline V gene, CDR1 is SGHRS and CDR2 is YFSETQ. V lost 3 bases and J lost 2, with 11 bases in between. CDR3 in amino acids: CASSSAGIQETQYF. CDR3 DNA, as far as it was read: TGCGCCAGCAGCTCGGCGGGAATTCAAGAGACC.

A word on this clone: The CDR3 extends 3 residues past the end of the read, so its final part is completed from the germline J gene. V is TRBV2 and J is TRBJ2-2; 14 bases agree with TRBD2. Germline CDR1 reads SNHLY; CDR2 reads FYNNEI. CDR3 length equals 16 residues. The trim removed 7 bases at V and 4 bases at J, leaving 5 bases unmatched. CDR3 DNA (partial): TGTGCCAGCATCGGACTAGCGGGGGGAACCACCGGGGAG. Amino acid sequence: CASIGLAGGTTGE. The CDR3 as a whole reads CASIGLAGGTTGELFF. Full variable domain (rest looked up from reference TRBV2 and TRBJ2-2): EPEVTQTPSHQVTQMGQEVILRCVPISNHLYFYWYRQILGQKVEFLVSFYNNEISEKSEIFDDQFSVERPDGSNFTLKIRSTKLEDSAMYFCASIGLAGGTTGELFFGEGSRLTVL.

About this clone itself: The DNA ends 3 residues before the CDR3 does, and the rest of the CDR3 is filled in from the germline J gene. V gene TRBV7-9 combines with J gene TRBJ1-2; D is undetermined. Between the trimmed V and J ends, which lost 5 bases and 7 bases, there was a span of 11 bases. Germline V lookup: CDR1 SEHNR, CDR2 FQNEAQ (reference sequence). This CDR3 has 12 residues. The sequenced part of the CDR3 DNA is TGTGCCAGCAGCGAAATCGGGGTTGGC. It encodes CASSEIGVG. The CDR3 in full is CASSEIGVGYTF.

About this clone itself: The read ends 3 residues before the CDR3 terminus; that terminus is restored from the germline J gene. The V call is TRBV29-1, the J call TRBJ2-7, with a possible D match to TRBD2 (5 bases). The CDR3 covers 13 residues. Looked up from germline, CDR1 is SQVTM and CDR2 is ANQGSEA. V lost 4 bases to trimming and J lost 3 bases, with 13 bases between them. This chain's CDR3 is CSVARLPHYEQYF. The part of the CDR3 DNA that was read is TGCAGCGTTGCGAGACTACCACACTACGAG.

Comments on this clone: The CDR3 goes on 3 residues after the read ends, and that part is filled in from the germline J gene. J is TRBJ2-5 and V is TRBV5-3; 9 bases map to TRBD1. TRBV5-3 belongs to the ORF category, with a function that is uncertain. This CDR3 is 15 amino acids long. The V and J ends lost 4 bases and 3 bases, in that order; junction bases with no gene match: 7. This CDR3 is CARSHKDRGEETQYF. CDR3 DNA (partial): TGTGCCAGAAGCCACAAGGACAGGGGAGAAGAGACC.

Points on this clone: The CDR3 end is not reached by the read, which stops 3 residues before it; the germline J gene fills it in. The chain employs TRBV19 and TRBJ1-2; D gene unclear. The CDR3 totals 14 residues. Germline assignment: CDR1 LNHDA and CDR2 SQIVND (reference sequence). The CDR3 loop is CASTLAGGRNDYTF. The covered CDR3 bases are TGTGCCAGTACCCTAGCGGGAGGGAGGAATGAC. The full variable domain, its missing parts supplied by reference TRBV19 and TRBJ1-2, is DGGITQSPKYLFRKEGQNVTLSCEQNLNHDAMYWYRQDPGQGLRLIYYSQIVNDFQKGDIAEGYSVSREKKESFPLTVTSAQKNPTAFYLCASTLAGGRNDYTFGSGTRLTVV.

In the case of this clone: Relative to the germline gene, one junction end is altered; a read error may explain this. The read ends 3 residues shy of where the CDR3 ends; the end is completed using the germline J gene. The rearrangement joins TRBV4-2 to TRBJ2-3; 12 nucleotides match TRBD2. The CDR3 contains 17 residues. The germline V gene encodes CDR1 LGHNA and CDR2 YNFKEQ. CDR3 residues: CASSSGTSGWNTDTQYF. The sequenced CDR3 bases are TGCGCCAGCAGCTCCGGGACTAGCGGGTGGAACACAGATACG.

Concerning this clone itself: The CDR3 end is not reached by the read, which stops 3 residues before it; the germline J gene fills it in. This chain links TRBV6-1 with TRBJ2-3; tentatively, D is TRBD1 (6 bases). Germline assignment: CDR1 MNHNS and CDR2 SASEGT. Trimming left V 4 bases short and J 6 bases short, with 14 bases between. CDR3 length equals 14 residues. CDR3 DNA, as far as it was read: TGTGCCAGCAGTGCAGGGAACAGGGCGGATACG. It translates to CASSAGNRADT. The complete CDR3 sequence is CASSAGNRADTQYF.